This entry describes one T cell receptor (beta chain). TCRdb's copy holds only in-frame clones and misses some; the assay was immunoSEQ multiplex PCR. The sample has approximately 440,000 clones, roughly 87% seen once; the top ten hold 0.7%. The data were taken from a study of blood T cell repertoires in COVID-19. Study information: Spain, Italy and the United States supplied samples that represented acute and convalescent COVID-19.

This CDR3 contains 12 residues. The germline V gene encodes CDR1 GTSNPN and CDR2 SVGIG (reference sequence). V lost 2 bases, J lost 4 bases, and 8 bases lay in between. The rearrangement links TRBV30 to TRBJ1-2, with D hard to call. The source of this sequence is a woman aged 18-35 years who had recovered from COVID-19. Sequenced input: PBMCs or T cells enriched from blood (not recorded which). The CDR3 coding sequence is TGTGCCTGGAGTTCTATCGGCTATGGCTACACCTTC. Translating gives CAWSSIGYGYTF.